Listed here are 17 T cell receptor beta chains from one sample, sequenced in a study of blood T cell repertoires in COVID-19. Sequencing was performed with immunoSEQ multiplex PCR; in TCRdb, only in-frame clones are kept and a portion is missing. The top ten clones hold around 4% of a sample with tens of thousands of clones, roughly four fifths of them seen once. Sequencing was carried out using peripheral blood. The receptors come from an older woman with acute or convalescent COVID-19.

The CDR3: CASTLGGGYEQYF. Written as DNA, the CDR3 is TGTGCCAGCACCCTAGGGGGGGGTTACGAGCAGTACTTC. The chain carries TRBV12-3 or TRBV12-4 and TRBJ2-7, with D tentatively TRBD2 (7 bases). The V end lost 7 bases, the J end lost 4 bases, and 14 bases lay between the germline ends. This CDR3 has 13 amino acids.

The chain employs TRBV7-9 and TRBJ1-3; the D gene is possibly TRBD1 (6 bases). The CDR3 runs 14 residues. CDR1 is SEHNR and CDR2 is FQNEAQ in the germline V gene (reference sequence). V lost 5 bases and J 4 bases, leaving 12 bases between the germline ends. The CDR3 reads CASSPDRTGNTIYF. DNA for the CDR3: TGTGCCAGCAGCCCAGACAGGACCGGAAACACCATATATTTT.

This clone was seen a few times. The chain combines TRBV7-8 with TRBJ1-2; TRBD1 is a possible D gene (5 bases). From germline, CDR1 is SGHVS and CDR2 FQNEAQ. This CDR3 spans 15 amino acids. The germline V and J ends were trimmed by 3 bases and 0 bases, with 11 bases remaining between them. The CDR3 spells CASSFRGEANYGYTF. In nucleotides, the CDR3 is TGTGCCAGCAGCTTTCGGGGGGAAGCTAACTATGGCTACACCTTC.

This clone came up a few times. CDR3 in DNA: TGTGCCAGCGGAGTCTCGGGCCTAGCGTTACAAGAGACCCAGTACTTC. This gives the protein CASGVSGLALQETQYF. The genes are TRBV28 and TRBJ2-5, with D perhaps matching TRBD2 (6 bases). Germline lookup yields CDR1 MDHEN and CDR2 SYDVKM. Trimming took 8 bases from V and 2 from J, leaving 21 bases between them. The CDR3 extends over 16 amino acids.

This CDR3 reads CASSLSKSSGNTIYF. CDR3 DNA: TGTGCCAGCAGCTTAAGCAAGAGCTCTGGAAACACCATATATTTT. This chain joins TRBV5-8 and TRBJ1-3, with unresolved D. Trimming removed 2 bases at V and 0 bases at J, with 9 bases between. Per germline, CDR1 SGHTS and CDR2 YDEGEE. This CDR3 has 15 residues.

The CDR3 loop is CASSYASAQGYEQYF. The CDR3 coding sequence is TGTGCCAGCAGTTACGCCTCCGCACAGGGATACGAGCAGTACTTC. The gene calls are TRBV6-5 and TRBJ2-7; TRBD1 is a possible D gene (6 bases). CDR3 size: 15 residues. The germline V and J ends were trimmed by 2 bases and 4 bases, with 15 bases remaining between them. Per germline, CDR1 MNHEY and CDR2 SVGAGI.

CDR3 DNA sequence: TGTGCCAGCAGGCCCTTCATCCCGGGAGACAACTATGGCTACACCTTC. This gives the protein CASRPFIPGDNYGYTF. This chain links TRBV27 with TRBJ1-2, with D unresolved. V gave up 6 bases and J gave up 2 bases, with 19 bases separating them. The CDR3 is 16 residues long. Germline V gene data show CDR1 as MNHEY and CDR2 as SMNVEV (reference sequence).

V is TRBV18 and J is TRBJ2-7; possibly TRBD2 for D (6 bases). Between the trimmed V and J ends, which lost 1 base and 3 bases, there was a span of 7 bases. From germline, CDR1 is KGHSH and CDR2 LQKENI. CDR3 length equals 13 residues. Here the CDR3 reads CASSPLSGYEQYF. CDR3 DNA sequence: TGTGCCAGCTCACCACTTAGCGGCTACGAGCAGTACTTC.

This clone came up a few times. The chain joins TRBV7-9 to TRBJ1-1; unclear D gene. V lost 5 bases, J lost 6 bases, and 10 bases lay in between. The CDR3 has 12 amino acids. From germline, CDR1 is SEHNR and CDR2 FQNEAQ (reference sequence). CDR3 in DNA: TGTGCCAGCAGCCGAGACTGGGCTGAAGCTTTCTTT. Protein: CASSRDWAEAFF. Full variable domain (rest looked up from reference TRBV7-9 and TRBJ1-1): DTGVSQNPRHKITKRGQNVTFRCDPISEHNRLYWYRQTLGQGPEFLTYFQNEAQLEKSRLLSDRFSAERPKGSFSTLEIQRTEQGDSAMYLCASSRDWAEAFFGQGTRLTVV.

The genes are TRBV3-1 (or the pseudogene TRBV3-2) and TRBJ2-6; 7 bases align to TRBD2. Losses at the gene ends were 4 bases for V and 0 bases for J; bases not matched to a gene: 6. The CDR3 is 17 residues long. From germline, CDR1 is LGHDT and CDR2 YNNKEL (reference sequence). The DNA of the CDR3 is TGTGCCAGCAGCCCGGTAGCGGGTTCCTCTGGGGCCAACGTCCTGACTTTC. This translates into CASSPVAGSSGANVLTF.

The chain is built from TRBV11-2 and TRBJ2-5, with 9 bases lining up with TRBD1. The CDR3 covers 15 residues. After removal of 3 bases from V and 7 bases from J, the junction contained 9 bases not matched to a gene. CDR1 is SGHAT and CDR2 is FQNNGV in the germline V gene. Here the CDR3 reads CASSFGQGSAGTQYF. CDR3 nucleotide sequence: TGTGCCAGCAGCTTCGGACAGGGGTCAGCAGGGACCCAGTACTTC.

This chain uses TRBV6-5 with TRBJ2-3; weak D call: TRBD2 (5 bases). Germline loops: CDR1 MNHEY, CDR2 SVGAGI. Trimming removed 2 bases from V and 4 bases from J, with 13 bases in between. CDR3 length: 15 residues. This CDR3 is CASSYRGSLADTQYF. CDR3 in DNA: TGTGCCAGCAGTTACCGGGGATCACTCGCAGATACGCAGTATTTT.

This clone appeared a single time. The V and J genes are TRBV28 and TRBJ1-1, with D tentatively TRBD1 (5 bases). The CDR3 loop spans 16 amino acids. The germline CDR1 and CDR2 sequences are MDHEN and SYDVKM. V dropped 5 bases and J dropped 6 bases, with 22 bases sitting between them. DNA for the CDR3: TGTGCCAGCAGTCCCCATGACAGCCCCGGCCTAGCTGAAGCTTTCTTT. This translates into CASSPHDSPGLAEAFF.

The gene calls are TRBV7-6 and TRBJ2-1; 14 bases fit TRBD2. Germline loops: CDR1 SGHVS, CDR2 FNYEAQ. J gave up 12 bases and V 4 bases, and 2 bases lay outside the gene matches. This CDR3 has 13 amino acids. The CDR3 is CASSSGLAGGQFF. DNA of the CDR3: TGTGCCAGCAGCTCCGGACTAGCGGGAGGGCAGTTCTTC.

This clone counts as medium-sized. This chain uses TRBV10-3 with TRBJ1-2; D unresolved. The germline CDR1 and CDR2 sequences are ENHRY and SYGVKD. V was shortened by 4 bases and J by 4 bases, with 10 bases between the two germline ends. The CDR3 has 13 amino acids. The CDR3 sequence: CAISGGEIYGYTF. The DNA of the CDR3 is TGTGCCATCAGTGGGGGAGAAATCTATGGCTACACCTTC.

The CDR3, as DNA: TGCGCCAGCAGTGAGAACCAGGGTCCCGCCGGGGAGCTGTTTTTT. Amino acid sequence: CASSENQGPAGELFF. The chain has TRBV10-2 and TRBJ2-2, with TRBD1 as a possible D gene (5 bases). The CDR3 consists of 15 residues. The germline V and J ends were trimmed by 2 bases and 6 bases, with 13 bases remaining between them. CDR1 and CDR2 (germline): WSHSY, SAAADI.

The chain uses TRBV5-1 and TRBJ1-6; no clear D gene. Trimming pared 0 bases from V and 0 bases from J, leaving 7 bases between. The CDR3 is made up of 16 amino acids. From germline, CDR1 is SGHRS and CDR2 YFSETQ. CDR3 sequence reads: CASSLAGSSYNSPLHF. In nucleotides, the CDR3 is TGCGCCAGCAGCTTGGCCGGGAGCTCCTATAATTCACCCCTCCACTTT.